A selection of T cell receptor beta chains follows, all from one sample in a study of T cell repertoires in cytomegalovirus infection. Their antigens are not known. Each CDR3 protein gets one entry after TCRdb re-called the reads with MiXCR. The data show fewer than 950,000 distinct CDR3 sequences, with over 25% seen just once and about an eighth held by the top ten. The sequencing here drew on cultured CD8+ T cells from PBMCs, taken from culture after CMV antigen stimulation. Receptors originate from a human donor in good health (CMV status not recorded). Some clones in this sample may be carry-over from other donors' samples. Each CDR3 is given with its conserved first and last residue. D genes are given only for firm matches. Expanded clones get a size class; other rows say once, few or many, or leave the size out.

j_call d_call clone_size v_call cdr3_aa cdr3_nt
TRBJ1-2 - - TRBV4-1 CASSQEPGLSGYTF TGCGCCAGCAGCCAAGAACCAGGGCTAAGTGGCTACACCTTC
TRBJ2-4 - few TRBV7-6 CASSTKNIQYF TGTGCCAGCAGCACCAAGAACATTCAGTACTTC
TRBJ2-7 - - TRBV4-1 CASRLWTASAEQYF TGCGCCAGCAGACTCTGGACAGCCTCGGCCGAGCAGTACTTC
TRBJ1-3 - - TRBV4-2 CASSPTGTGNTIYF TGTGCCAGCTCCCCGACCGGGACTGGAAACACCATATATTTT
TRBJ2-5 - - TRBV7-6 CASSLVWGQETQYF TGTGCCAGCAGCTTAGTATGGGGTCAGGAGACCCAGTACTTC
TRBJ1-2 - few TRBV4-2 CASSQDKGGGYTF TGTGCCAGCAGCCAAGATAAAGGGGGGGGCTACACCTTC
TRBJ1-6 TRBD1 many TRBV28 CASSPRTGGTSPLHF TGTGCCAGCAGCCCTAGGACAGGGGGAACTTCACCCCTCCACTTT
TRBJ2-2 TRBD2 few TRBV12-3/TRBV12-4 CASSFLLAGNTGELFF TGTGCCAGCAGTTTCCTACTAGCGGGAAACACCGGGGAGCTGTTTTTT
TRBJ2-3 TRBD1 - TRBV3-1 CASSPGTGGRTDTQYF TGTGCCAGCAGCCCCGGGACAGGGGGGCGCACAGATACGCAGTATTTT
TRBJ2-2 TRBD2 few TRBV6-2/TRBV6-3 CASSHQTSGGRISNTGELFF TGTGCCAGCAGTCACCAGACTAGCGGGGGAAGGATATCGAACACCGGGGAGCTGTTTTTT
TRBJ1-2 - many TRBV7-9 CASSFTEQVLYGYTF TGTGCCAGCAGCTTCACGGAACAGGTCCTCTATGGCTACACCTTC
TRBJ2-2 TRBD1 - TRBV19 CASELGTVSTGELFF TGTGCCAGTGAACTTGGGACAGTTTCCACCGGGGAGCTGTTTTTT
TRBJ2-2 - - TRBV14 CASSHRVANTGELFF TGTGCCAGCAGCCACAGGGTTGCGAACACCGGGGAGCTGTTTTTT
TRBJ1-2 TRBD1 few TRBV15 CATSIETGTNYGYTF TGTGCCACCAGCATAGAGACAGGGACTAACTATGGCTACACCTTC
TRBJ1-1 - - TRBV6-5 CASSDGAPKAEAFF TGTGCCAGCAGCGACGGGGCGCCCAAGGCTGAAGCTTTCTTT
TRBJ2-1 - few TRBV7-9 CASSNGQTSYGYNEQFF TGTGCCAGCAGCAATGGGCAGACAAGTTACGGCTACAATGAGCAGTTCTTC
TRBJ2-7 - many TRBV12-3/TRBV12-4 CASSWGGGRLPEQYF TGTGCCAGCAGTTGGGGAGGGGGGCGATTACCCGAGCAGTACTTC
TRBJ2-3 TRBD1 many TRBV11-1 CASSPRRGQRTDTQYF TGTGCCAGCAGCCCCCGCAGGGGGCAAAGAACAGATACGCAGTATTTT
TRBJ1-1 - - TRBV10-3 CAISTNTEAFF TGTGCCATCAGTACCAACACTGAAGCTTTCTTT
TRBJ1-4 - few TRBV7-9 CASSFPKEDMGTNEKLFF TGTGCCAGCAGTTTCCCAAAGGAGGACATGGGGACTAATGAAAAACTGTTTTTT
TRBJ2-3 - - TRBV4-1 CASSQVQGLFTDTQYF TGCGCCAGCAGCCAAGTTCAGGGTCTCTTCACAGATACGCAGTATTTT
TRBJ1-2 - - TRBV5-6 CASSLLRGYTF TGTGCCAGCAGCTTGTTGAGAGGCTACACCTTC
TRBJ1-1 - few TRBV7-8 CASSLVYEGLTEAFF TGTGCCAGCAGCTTAGTCTACGAGGGGCTAACTGAAGCTTTCTTT
TRBJ2-5 - - TRBV7-9 CASSVGNNRPQETQYF TGTGCCAGCAGCGTAGGAAACAACCGACCGCAAGAGACCCAGTACTTC
TRBJ2-1 - few TRBV7-6 CASSLVGGYGSYNEQFF TGTGCCAGCAGCTTAGTGGGCGGGTACGGCTCCTACAATGAGCAGTTCTTC
TRBJ2-7 - - TRBV6-5 CANSYSSPGIEQYF TGTGCCAACAGTTACTCGAGCCCGGGTATCGAGCAGTACTTC
TRBJ2-7 - few TRBV12-3/TRBV12-4 CASSFYPGHEQYF TGTGCCAGCAGTTTTTACCCCGGGCACGAGCAGTACTTC
TRBJ2-5 TRBD1 few TRBV11-2 CASSTQGAWETQYF TGTGCCAGCAGCACACAGGGGGCGTGGGAGACCCAGTACTTC
TRBJ2-2 - many TRBV7-6 CASSSDGIGASNTGELFF TGTGCCAGCAGCTCGGACGGGATTGGGGCTTCGAACACCGGGGAGCTGTTTTTT
TRBJ1-1 - - TRBV14 CASSQVGQMNTEAFF TGTGCCAGCAGCCAGGTCGGTCAGATGAACACTGAAGCTTTCTTT
TRBJ1-1 TRBD1 few TRBV18 CASSHKTGTNTEAFF TGTGCCAGCTCACACAAGACAGGGACGAACACTGAAGCTTTCTTT
TRBJ1-1 - many TRBV6-1 CASSYPGTNTEAFF TGTGCCAGCAGTTATCCCGGGACGAACACTGAAGCTTTCTTT
TRBJ1-3 - - TRBV7-6 CASSPIWTPEDTIYF TGTGCCAGCAGCCCGATATGGACCCCTGAAGACACCATATATTTT
TRBJ2-2 TRBD1 - TRBV9 CASSSPQGAQNTGELFF TGTGCCAGCAGCTCCCCACAGGGGGCGCAGAACACCGGGGAGCTGTTTTTT
TRBJ2-1 TRBD2 - TRBV29-1 CSVELSGGPESSYNEQFF TGCAGCGTTGAATTGAGCGGGGGGCCAGAGAGCTCCTACAATGAGCAGTTCTTC
TRBJ2-4 TRBD2 few TRBV7-4 CASSSQAGGPKNIQYF TGTGCCAGCAGCTCTCAAGCGGGGGGGCCCAAAAACATTCAGTACTTC
TRBJ2-1 TRBD1 - TRBV28 CASSWDRVESYNEQFF TGTGCCAGCAGCTGGGACAGGGTCGAATCCTACAATGAGCAGTTCTTC
TRBJ2-1 TRBD2 - TRBV20-1 CSAVSGGLDNEQFF TGCAGTGCTGTTAGCGGGGGGCTTGACAATGAGCAGTTCTTC
TRBJ2-3 - few TRBV6-2/TRBV6-3 CASSYSTDGGPTDTQYF TGTGCCAGCAGTTACTCGACTGACGGGGGCCCCACAGATACGCAGTATTTT
TRBJ1-4 - once TRBV12-3/TRBV12-4 CASSFGGKLFF TGTGCCAGCAGTTTTGGCGGAAAACTGTTTTTT
TRBJ2-7 - - TRBV6-6 CASSVLGSGLYEQYF TGTGCCAGCAGTGTTCTTGGTTCGGGGCTCTACGAGCAGTACTTC